This T cell receptor (beta chain) was identified during a study of T cell clonality in common variable immunodeficiency. Study-wide results and caveats: Compared with controls, CVID subjects had fewer shared TCRbeta clones. In common variable immunodeficiency, TCR beta chains reportedly carried fewer deletions and N-nucleotide insertions. Repertoire-complication correlations in CVID were limited by patient heterogeneity.

This clone came up a few times. Its antigen is unknown. Patients had low serum IgG, IgA and/or IgM and specific antibody deficiency. Replacement immunoglobulin had been given to every CVID subject for at least one year. Sequenced by immunoSEQ multiplex PCR; TCRdb stores in-frame clones only, minus some. The specimen has around 28,000 clones, none found just once. Sequenced input: peripheral blood mononuclear cells. The source of this sequence is a human donor with common variable immunodeficiency.

The sequenced part of the CDR3 DNA is TGTGCCAGCAGCTTAACGAGCAACACTGAA. This sequence encodes CASSLTSNTE. The whole CDR3 protein reads CASSLTSNTEAFF. The chain links TRBV7-3 to TRBJ1-1; D is unresolved. The missing CDR3 end, 3 residues past where the read stops, is filled in from the germline J gene. This CDR3 is 13 amino acids long. Per the germline V gene, CDR1 is SGHTA and CDR2 is FQGTGA. Trimming cost V 0 bases and J 2 bases, with 4 bases left between them.